The 18 T cell receptor beta chains given below trace back to one sample, sequenced in a study of T cells in Graves' hyperthyroidism and ophthalmopathy. Amplification targeted TCR beta CDR3 regions from RNA transcripts. TCR CDR3 underwent first-round RT-PCR with the HTBI primer set. TCRdb passed the multiplex PCR reads through MiXCR, listing each CDR3 protein once. The data show around 240,000 distinct CDR3 sequences, with approximately 15% seen just once and roughly 15% held by the top ten. The sample taken for sequencing was blood. The receptors here all came from a woman aged 40-49 years with Graves' hyperthyroidism that later progressed to Graves' ophthalmopathy.

This sequence joins TRBV4-1 and TRBJ1-4, with TRBD1 identical over 7 bases. CDR3 size: 16 residues. Germline CDR1 MGHRA, CDR2 YSYEKL. J lost 4 bases, V lost 2 bases, and 7 bases had no gene match. The CDR3 bases are TGCGCCAGCAGCCAACTATACAGGGGTAATAATGAAAAACTGTTTTTT. This sequence encodes CASSQLYRGNNEKLFF.

This clonotype showed up many times. The rearrangement uses TRBV18 and TRBJ2-6; TRBD1 is a possible D gene (5 bases). V dropped 5 bases and J dropped 0 bases, with 8 bases sitting between them. This CDR3 has 15 amino acids. CDR1 and CDR2 (germline): KGHSH, LQKENI. CDR3 nucleotide sequence: TGTGCCAGCTCAAAGACAGTCTCTGGGGCCAACGTCCTGACTTTC. This codes for CASSKTVSGANVLTF.

This clonotype has at least ten counts. The chain employs TRBV20-1 and TRBJ2-1, with 9 bases fitting TRBD2. The V gene's germline CDR1 is DFQATT and CDR2 SNEGSKA (reference sequence). The CDR3 is 14 amino acids. Trimming cost V 0 bases and J 7 bases; bases outside gene matches: 4. The CDR3 sequence is CSAREVAGVNEQFF. Written as DNA, the CDR3 is TGCAGTGCTAGAGAGGTAGCGGGAGTTAATGAGCAGTTCTTC.

At least ten counts were recorded for this clonotype. The chain recombines TRBV15 with TRBJ1-2; D unclear. This CDR3 contains 14 residues. Germline CDR1 and CDR2: LNHNV and YYDKDF (reference sequence). V shed 0 bases and J shed 9 bases, with 14 bases lying between them. The CDR3 reads CATSRDGSSASYTF. The CDR3 nucleotides are TGTGCCACCAGCAGAGATGGTTCCTCAGCAAGCTACACCTTC.

This clonotype was observed many times. The chain couples TRBV11-2 to TRBJ1-1; D call uncertain. Germline V gene data show CDR1 as SGHAT and CDR2 as FQNNGV. The CDR3 has 14 residues. The ends were cut back, 2 bases at V and 4 bases at J, with 11 bases in the middle. CDR3 DNA: TGTGCCAGCAGCTTACGGTCAATCGGCACTGAAGCTTTCTTT. Protein product: CASSLRSIGTEAFF.

Note on this clonotype: It may be a read error: a sequence one base away is much more abundant. V gene TRBV20-1 combines with J gene TRBJ2-3, with TRBD2 matching 8 bases. This CDR3 contains 18 residues. Germline lookup yields CDR1 DFQATT and CDR2 SNEGSKA (reference sequence). This chain's CDR3 is CSARPSLKRERGTDTHYF. CDR3 coding DNA: TGCAGTGCTAGACCGTCACTTAAGCGGGAGCGAGGTACAGATACGCACTATTTT.

The chain carries TRBV6-1 and TRBJ1-6, with TRBD1 identical over 10 bases. The CDR3 sequence is 18 residues long. Trimming cost V 6 bases and J 9 bases; bases outside gene matches: 17. Looked up from germline, CDR1 is MNHNS and CDR2 is SASEGT. CDR3 in amino acids: CASRTGTGVLSGGSPLHF. CDR3 sequence (DNA): TGTGCCAGCAGAACCGGGACAGGGGTCCTCTCGGGTGGTTCACCCCTCCACTTT.

The sample holds many counts of this clonotype. The V and J genes are TRBV19 and TRBJ1-5; D is unresolved. This CDR3 is 13 amino acids long. CDR1 and CDR2 (germline): LNHDA, SQIVND (reference sequence). V was shortened by 3 bases and J by 5 bases, with 8 bases between the two germline ends. This chain's CDR3 is CASSIWQYQPQHF. For the CDR3, the DNA is TGTGCCAGTAGTATCTGGCAGTATCAGCCCCAGCATTTT.

This clonotype was observed at least ten times. The chain is built from TRBV28 and TRBJ1-6; no clear D gene. The V and J ends lost 8 bases and 9 bases respectively, with 2 bases between them. CDR3 length equals 9 residues. From germline, CDR1 is MDHEN and CDR2 SYDVKM. The DNA for the CDR3 is TGTGCCAGCGGTTCACCCCTCCACTTT. The encoded protein is CASGSPLHF.

This clonotype was seen repeatedly, ten times or more. The V call is TRBV6-5, the J call TRBJ2-3, with TRBD2 matching 8 bases. The CDR3 consists of 15 residues. The trim removed 1 base at V and 2 bases at J, leaving 2 bases unmatched. In germline, CDR1 is MNHEY, CDR2 SVGAGI. This chain's CDR3 is CASSYLAGNTDTQYF. CDR3 DNA: TGTGCCAGCAGTTACTTAGCGGGAAACACAGATACGCAGTATTTT.

This clonotype showed up many times. V gene TRBV5-1 combines with J gene TRBJ2-1; either TRBD1 or TRBD2 may supply D (5 bases each). Germline V gene sequence: CDR1 SGHRS, CDR2 YFSETQ. Deletions cut 0 bases from V and 10 bases from J, with 11 bases between. The CDR3 is made up of 13 amino acids. The CDR3: CASSLAEGREQFF. The DNA for the CDR3 is TGCGCCAGCAGCTTGGCCGAGGGACGGGAGCAGTTCTTC.

This clonotype came up many times. This chain joins TRBV20-1 and TRBJ1-6; 7 positions agree with TRBD1. Germline loops: CDR1 DFQATT, CDR2 SNEGSKA (reference sequence). The CDR3 loop spans 14 amino acids. Trimming took 0 bases from V and 9 from J; bases not matched to a gene: 5. CDR3 in amino acids: CSARDAAGGSPLHF. The DNA of the CDR3 is TGCAGTGCTAGAGATGCGGCAGGGGGTTCACCCCTCCACTTT.

This clonotype occurred many times. The chain joins TRBV12-3 or TRBV12-4 to TRBJ2-1; 14 bases agree with TRBD2. This CDR3 comprises 16 residues. Trimming at V came to 6 bases and at J to 8 bases, leaving 9 bases not matched to a gene. This chain's CDR3 is CASSPTGTSGRDEQFF. CDR3 DNA sequence: TGTGCCAGCAGCCCAACCGGGACTAGCGGGAGAGATGAGCAGTTCTTC.

This clonotype was detected ten times or more. The chain employs TRBV5-1 and TRBJ2-5, with D hard to call. Trimming stripped 2 bases from V and 5 bases from J, with 7 bases between. Germline V gene lookup returns CDR1 SGHRS and CDR2 YFSETQ. The CDR3 spans 12 residues. The CDR3 sequence is CASSFLAETQYF. The CDR3 DNA reads TGCGCCAGCAGCTTCCTGGCCGAGACCCAGTACTTC.

The table lists this clonotype with many counts. The chain carries TRBV12-3 or TRBV12-4 and TRBJ1-3, with 7 bases that match TRBD1. J was trimmed by 4 bases and V by 5 bases; bases with no gene match: 5. CDR3 length: 14 amino acids. The CDR3 protein is CASSQQGTGNTIYF. DNA of the CDR3: TGTGCCAGCAGTCAACAGGGGACAGGAAACACCATATATTTT.

This clonotype showed up many times. This CDR3 is CASSQEVTEQFF. The DNA of the CDR3 is TGTGCCAGCAGCCAAGAGGTAACGGAGCAGTTCTTC. This chain links TRBV3-1 with TRBJ2-1; no firm D call. The germline V gene encodes CDR1 LGHDT and CDR2 YNNKEL (reference sequence). The CDR3 is made up of 12 amino acids. The V gene lost 0 bases and the J gene lost 10 bases, with 7 bases spanning the gap.

This sequence joins TRBV2 and TRBJ2-3, with 10 bases aligning to TRBD1. The CDR3 is made up of 14 amino acids. V was clipped by 11 bases and J by 3 bases; unmatched bases: 8. Germline V lookup: CDR1 SNHLY, CDR2 FYNNEI. The chain's CDR3 is CAGLDRGITDTQYF. The CDR3 DNA is TGTGCCGGCCTGGACAGGGGGATAACAGATACGCAGTATTTT.

Details on this clonotype: This may come from a read error, since a much larger clone is one base off. The V and J genes are TRBV7-9 and TRBJ1-1; D not certain. Germline V gene sequence: CDR1 SEHNR, CDR2 FQNEAQ (reference sequence). This CDR3 is 14 amino acids long. The CDR3 bases are TGTGCCAGCAGCTTAAGCGCCGTTGGCACTGAAGCTCTCTTT. Its protein is CASSLSAVGTEALF. The complete variable domain, with remaining parts taken from reference TRBV7-9 and TRBJ1-1, reads DTGVSQNPRHKITKRGQNVTFRCDPISEHNRLYWYRQTLGQGPEFLTYFQNEAQLEKSRLLSDRFSAERPKGSFSTLEIQRTEQGDSAMYLCASSLSAVGTEALFGQGTRLTVV.